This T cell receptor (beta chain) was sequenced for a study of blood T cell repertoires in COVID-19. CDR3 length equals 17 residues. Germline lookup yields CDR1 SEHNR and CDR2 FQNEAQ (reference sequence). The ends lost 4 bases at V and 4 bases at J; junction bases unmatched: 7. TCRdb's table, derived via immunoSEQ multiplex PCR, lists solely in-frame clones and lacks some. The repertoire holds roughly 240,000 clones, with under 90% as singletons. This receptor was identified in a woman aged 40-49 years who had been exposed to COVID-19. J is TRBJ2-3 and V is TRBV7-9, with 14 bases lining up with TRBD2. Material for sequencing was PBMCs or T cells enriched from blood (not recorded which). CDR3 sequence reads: CASSSGRLAGGPDTQYF. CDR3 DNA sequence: TGTGCCAGCAGCTCCGGCAGACTAGCGGGGGGGCCAGATACGCAGTATTTT. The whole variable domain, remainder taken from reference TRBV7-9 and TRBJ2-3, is DTGVSQNPRHKITKRGQNVTFRCDPISEHNRLYWYRQTLGQGPEFLTYFQNEAQLEKSRLLSDRFSAERPKGSFSTLEIQRTEQGDSAMYLCASSSGRLAGGPDTQYFGPGTRLTVL.